This T cell receptor (beta chain) was recorded in a study of control samples from healthy donors and cancer patients. The CDR3 has 14 amino acids. V was shortened by 5 bases and J by 8 bases, with 13 bases between the two germline ends. CDR1 and CDR2 from the germline V gene are MNHNY and SVGAGI (reference sequence). Only in-frame clones appear in the TCRdb table, and some are missing; sequencing was by immunoSEQ multiplex PCR. The sample yields fewer than 200,000 clones, around 90% seen once. The chain carries TRBV6-6 and TRBJ1-6; D may be TRBD1 (5 bases). The source is a man aged 30 to 39 in good health. The sequenced sample was blood. The CDR3 region has the DNA TGTGCCAGCAGTCGCGACAGAATTTATTCACCCCTCCACTTT. This encodes CASSRDRIYSPLHF.